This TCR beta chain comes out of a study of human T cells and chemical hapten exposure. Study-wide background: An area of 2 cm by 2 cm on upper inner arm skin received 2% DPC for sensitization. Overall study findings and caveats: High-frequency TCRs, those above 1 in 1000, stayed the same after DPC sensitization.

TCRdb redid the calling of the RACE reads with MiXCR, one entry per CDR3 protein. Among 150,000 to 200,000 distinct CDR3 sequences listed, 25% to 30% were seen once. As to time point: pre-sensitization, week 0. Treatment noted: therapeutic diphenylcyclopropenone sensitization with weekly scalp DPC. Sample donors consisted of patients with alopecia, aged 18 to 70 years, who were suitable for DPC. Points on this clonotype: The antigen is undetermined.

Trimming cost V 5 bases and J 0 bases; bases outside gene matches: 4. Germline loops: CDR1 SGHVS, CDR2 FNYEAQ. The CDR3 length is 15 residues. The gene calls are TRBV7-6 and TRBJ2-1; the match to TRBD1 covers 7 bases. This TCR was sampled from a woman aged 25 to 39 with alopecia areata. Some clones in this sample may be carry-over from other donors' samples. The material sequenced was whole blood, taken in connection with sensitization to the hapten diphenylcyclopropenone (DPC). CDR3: CASSHRDSSYNEQFF. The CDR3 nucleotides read TGTGCCAGCAGCCACCGGGACAGCTCCTACAATGAGCAGTTCTTC.